Presented here are 25 T cell receptor beta chains from one specimen sequenced in a study of OX40 agonist ivuxolimab in advanced cancers. TCRdb's table, derived via immunoSEQ multiplex PCR, lists solely in-frame clones and lacks some. Of fewer than 85,000 clones in the sample, over 80% were seen once. The sequencing used CD4+ or CD8+ T cells sorted from blood, collected in a trial of the OX40 agonist ivuxolimab. The receptors were gathered from an adult with an advanced solid tumor such as melanoma, head and neck, liver or kidney cancer.

The genes are TRBV21-1 and TRBJ1-1; the tabulated D call, TRBD1, remains unverified against the DNA. TRBV21-1 is reported as a pseudogene. The CDR3 totals 13 residues. As DNA, the CDR3 is TGTGCCAGCCCCCTCCGGCTGGGGCCTGAAGCTTTCTTT. Translating it yields CASPLRLGPEAFF.

The chain has TRBV27 and TRBJ2-7; TRBD1 is a possible D gene (7 bases). The CDR3 contains 14 residues. V was shortened by 4 bases and J by 2 bases, with 12 bases between the two germline ends. Germline CDR1 is MNHEY and CDR2 is SMNVEV (reference sequence). The CDR3 DNA is TGTGCCAGCAGTTCTCAGGGGGGAGCCTACGAGCAGTACTTC. Amino acid sequence: CASSSQGGAYEQYF.

This clone was picked up one time. This rearrangement joins TRBV19 to TRBJ1-5; D not resolved. The germline CDR1 and CDR2 sequences are LNHDA and SQIVND (reference sequence). Trimming cost V 7 bases and J 4 bases, with 11 bases left between them. This CDR3 contains 13 residues. CDR3 sequence: CASKAVRNQPQHF. CDR3 DNA: TGTGCCAGTAAGGCGGTTCGTAATCAGCCCCAGCATTTT.

The chain has TRBV7-2 and TRBJ2-1, with no clear D. Germline V gene sequence: CDR1 SGHTA, CDR2 FQGNSA. This CDR3 is 14 amino acids long. With 4 bases removed from V and 1 base from J, the gap between germline ends came to 8 bases. CDR3 amino acids: CASSSPPSYNEQFF. The CDR3 nucleotides read TGTGCCAGCAGCTCCCCGCCTTCCTACAATGAGCAGTTCTTC.

V gene TRBV19 combines with J gene TRBJ2-7; TRBD2 agrees at 10 bases. The CDR3 runs to 17 residues. The germline gives CDR1 LNHDA, CDR2 SQIVND (reference sequence). Losses at the gene ends were 3 bases for V and 4 bases for J; bases not matched to a gene: 12. CDR3 sequence reads: CASSISRTSGGRYEQYF. CDR3 nucleotides: TGTGCCAGTAGTATCTCTAGGACTAGCGGAGGCAGGTACGAGCAGTACTTC. The full variable domain, in which reference TRBV19 and TRBJ2-7 provide the parts outside the CDR3, is DGGITQSPKYLFRKEGQNVTLSCEQNLNHDAMYWYRQDPGQGLRLIYYSQIVNDFQKGDIAEGYSVSREKKESFPLTVTSAQKNPTAFYLCASSISRTSGGRYEQYFGPGTRLTVT.

J is TRBJ1-1 and V is TRBV19; TRBD1 is a possible D gene (5 bases). V was trimmed by 5 bases and J by 2 bases, leaving 9 bases between them. The CDR3 contains 13 residues. Germline values: CDR1 LNHDA, CDR2 SQIVND (reference sequence). Written as DNA, the CDR3 is TGTGCCAGTAGTCTGACAGATAACACTGAAGCTTTCTTT. This gives the protein CASSLTDNTEAFF. Looking up the rest from reference TRBV19 and TRBJ1-1 gives the full variable domain: DGGITQSPKYLFRKEGQNVTLSCEQNLNHDAMYWYRQDPGQGLRLIYYSQIVNDFQKGDIAEGYSVSREKKESFPLTVTSAQKNPTAFYLCASSLTDNTEAFFGQGTRLTVV.

This sequence joins TRBV4-3 and TRBJ1-2, with D unresolved. CDR3 length: 14 residues. Trimming stripped 1 base from V and 8 bases from J, with 14 bases between. Germline values: CDR1 LGHNA, CDR2 YSLEER. DNA of the CDR3: TGCGCCAGCAGCCAAGCCCTTGCCGCCAGGGGCTACACCTTC. It is translated as CASSQALAARGYTF.

The gene calls are TRBV27 and TRBJ1-2; the match to TRBD1 covers 9 bases. The V and J ends lost 6 bases and 4 bases, in that order; junction bases with no gene match: 6. Germline V gene lookup returns CDR1 MNHEY and CDR2 SMNVEV (reference sequence). The CDR3 has 14 amino acids. The DNA for the CDR3 is TGTGCCAGCAGGAGGACAGGGGAAGGCTATGGCTACACCTTC. Encoded protein: CASRRTGEGYGYTF.

This clone was recorded a few times. The rearrangement links TRBV7-2 to TRBJ1-2; D perhaps matches TRBD1 (6 bases). The germline V gene encodes CDR1 SGHTA and CDR2 FQGNSA. The CDR3 is made up of 15 amino acids. V was cut by 1 base and J by 8 bases, with 17 bases left in between. CDR3 sequence: CASSLVAGEGDGYTF. The CDR3 bases are TGTGCCAGCAGCTTAGTGGCAGGGGAGGGAGACGGCTACACCTTC. Looking up the rest from reference TRBV7-2 and TRBJ1-2 gives the full variable domain: GAGVSQSPSNKVTEKGKDVELRCDPISGHTALYWYRQSLGQGLEFLIYFQGNSAPDKSGLPSDRFSAERTGGSVSTLTIQRTQQEDSAVYLCASSLVAGEGDGYTFGSGTRLTVV.

DNA of the CDR3: TGTGCCAGCAGTGAACTCACAGCTGCTTATGGCTACACCTTC. This codes for CASSELTAAYGYTF. The chain has TRBV6-1 and TRBJ1-2; no reliable D call. The CDR3 sequence is 14 residues long. The V end was cut by 2 bases, the J end by 5 bases, with 12 bases between. The V gene's germline CDR1 is MNHNS and CDR2 SASEGT.

The chain joins TRBV19 to TRBJ2-3; TRBD2 matches 11 bases. J gave up 4 bases and V 6 bases, and 12 bases lay outside the gene matches. The CDR3 has 17 residues. Per the germline V gene, CDR1 is LNHDA and CDR2 is SQIVND (reference sequence). The chain's CDR3 is CASSPRASGGFADTQYF. The CDR3 DNA reads as TGTGCCAGTAGCCCCAGGGCTAGCGGGGGGTTCGCAGATACGCAGTATTTT.

The chain uses TRBV14 and TRBJ1-4, with D possibly being TRBD1 (6 bases). Germline V gives CDR1 SGHDN, CDR2 FVKESK. V dropped 2 bases and J dropped 8 bases, with 12 bases sitting between them. This CDR3 is built from 14 residues. The CDR3 DNA reads TGTGCCAGCAGCCAACGCCAGGGGTGGGAAAAACTGTTTTTT. It encodes CASSQRQGWEKLFF. Variable domain in full (rest from reference TRBV14 and TRBJ1-4): EAGVTQFPSHSVIEKGQTVTLRCDPISGHDNLYWYRRVMGKEIKFLLHFVKESKQDESGMPNNRFLAERTGGTYSTLKVQPAELEDSGVYFCASSQRQGWEKLFFGSGTQLSVL.

CDR3 DNA: TGCGCCAGCAGCCAAGATCTAGACGGTGAGCAGTTCTTC. It codes for CASSQDLDGEQFF. V is TRBV4-3 and J is TRBJ2-1; D remains unclear. The germline CDR1 and CDR2 sequences are LGHNA and YSLEER. This CDR3 is built from 13 residues. Between the trimmed V and J ends, which lost 0 bases and 9 bases, there was a span of 9 bases.

CDR3 residues: CASSLQAGGQWNEQFF. The CDR3 coding sequence is TGTGCCAGCAGCCTCCAGGCGGGGGGCCAGTGGAATGAGCAGTTCTTC. The chain uses TRBV5-5 and TRBJ2-1; 8 bases map to TRBD2. The V and J ends lost 4 bases and 7 bases, in that order; junction bases with no gene match: 13. CDR1 is SGHKS, CDR2 YYEKEE, per germline (reference sequence). The CDR3 consists of 16 residues.

The V gene is TRBV5-4, the J gene TRBJ1-2; TRBD1 matches at 9 bases. V trimming: 3 bases; J trimming: 8 bases; junction bases outside the gene matches: 11. This CDR3 is 15 amino acids long. Germline V gene sequence: CDR1 SGHNT, CDR2 YYREEE (reference sequence). Here the CDR3 reads CASSYRDREGIGYTF. Written as DNA, the CDR3 is TGTGCCAGCAGCTACCGGGACAGGGAAGGTATCGGCTACACCTTC.

The rearrangement joins TRBV6-4 to TRBJ2-2; a weak D match, TRBD1 (6 bases). Between the trimmed V and J ends, which lost 4 bases and 7 bases, there was a span of 13 bases. Germline V lookup: CDR1 MRHNA, CDR2 SNTAGT. This CDR3 contains 14 residues. The CDR3 reads CASSGEQGYGELFF. The CDR3 bases are TGTGCCAGCAGTGGCGAACAGGGTTACGGGGAGCTGTTTTTT.

The chain recombines TRBV11-2 with TRBJ2-7; 8 nucleotides line up with TRBD1. The trim removed 5 bases at V and 6 bases at J, leaving 12 bases unmatched. Germline CDR1 and CDR2: SGHAT and FQNNGV. The CDR3 covers 15 residues. The CDR3 is CASSDGTGRLVEQYF. CDR3 nucleotide sequence: TGTGCCAGCAGCGACGGGACAGGACGACTCGTCGAGCAGTACTTC.

The CDR3 DNA reads as TGTGCCAGCGGAGTAAGGGGCGAGACCCAGTACTTC. It yields the protein CASGVRGETQYF. V gene TRBV6-1 combines with J gene TRBJ2-5; D may be TRBD1 (5 bases). The CDR3 is made up of 12 amino acids. V lost 8 bases to trimming and J lost 5 bases, with 12 bases between them. Per germline, CDR1 MNHNS and CDR2 SASEGT.

As for this clone: The sample carries other DNA sequences with the same CDR3. This rearrangement joins TRBV7-2 to TRBJ1-1, with 7 bases fitting TRBD1. Germline values: CDR1 SGHTA, CDR2 FQGNSA. V trimming: 2 bases; J trimming: 4 bases; junction bases outside the gene matches: 4. This CDR3 is built from 14 residues. DNA for the CDR3: TGTGCCAGCAGCTTACGACAGGGCCTCACTGAAGCTTTCTTT. It yields the protein CASSLRQGLTEAFF.

The genes are TRBV5-6 and TRBJ1-5; TRBD1 might be the D (5 bases). With 1 base removed from V and 2 bases from J, the gap between germline ends came to 16 bases. The CDR3 loop spans 17 amino acids. Germline CDR1 is SGHDT and CDR2 is YYEEEE. The CDR3 loop is CASSLSSQGLGNQPQHF. CDR3 nucleotides: TGTGCCAGCAGCTTGTCAAGTCAGGGTTTGGGCAATCAGCCCCAGCATTTT.

The chain combines TRBV7-2 with TRBJ2-7; D is unclear. Germline V gene sequence: CDR1 SGHTA, CDR2 FQGNSA. This CDR3 is 15 amino acids long. The V gene lost 1 base and the J gene lost 1 base, with 11 bases spanning the gap. Here the CDR3 reads CASSLVWAASYEQYF. Here the CDR3 DNA reads TGTGCCAGCAGCTTAGTTTGGGCGGCTTCCTACGAGCAGTACTTC.

This clone was detected a few times. V is TRBV2 and J is TRBJ1-1; no reliable D call. Germline V gene sequence: CDR1 SNHLY, CDR2 FYNNEI. V was clipped by 8 bases and J by 1 base, with 14 bases between them. This CDR3 comprises 14 residues. The chain's CDR3 is CASFSETWNTEAFF. The CDR3 nucleotides read TGTGCCAGCTTCTCGGAAACATGGAACACTGAAGCTTTCTTT.

This chain connects TRBV19 to TRBJ2-1; tentative D call: TRBD1 (6 bases). Trimming removed 3 bases at V and 5 bases at J, with 14 bases between. The CDR3 loop spans 15 amino acids. CDR1 is LNHDA and CDR2 is SQIVND in the germline V gene (reference sequence). The CDR3 DNA reads as TGTGCCAGTAGTATTTGGTGGACAGTAGACAATGAGCAGTTCTTC. Its protein is CASSIWWTVDNEQFF.

The rearrangement links TRBV5-1 to TRBJ2-2; D is perhaps TRBD1 (5 bases). CDR1 and CDR2 (germline): SGHRS, YFSETQ. There are 15 residues in the CDR3. The V gene lost 1 base and the J gene lost 1 base, with 8 bases spanning the gap. This CDR3 is CASSLQDKNTGELFF. Here the CDR3 DNA reads TGCGCCAGCAGCTTGCAGGACAAGAACACCGGGGAGCTGTTTTTT.

The rearrangement links TRBV6-6 to TRBJ2-2; weak D call: TRBD2 (7 bases). Germline V gene data show CDR1 as MNHNY and CDR2 as SVGAGI (reference sequence). Trimming removed 5 bases from V and 4 bases from J, with 14 bases in between. The CDR3 contains 15 residues. CDR3 in DNA: TGTGCCAGCAGTGAGATAGGGGGGGCCACCGGGGAGCTGTTTTTT. As protein: CASSEIGGATGELFF.